This T cell receptor beta chain comes out of a study of CD8+ T cells in alopecia areata. This clone was counted a few times. Its antigen remains unidentified. Indicated treatment: oral pan-JAK inhibitor, 5-10 mg twice daily. The study, taken as a whole, reports: Scalp sequencing also captures normal skin's resident alphabeta T cells.

V dropped 6 bases and J dropped 3; count of bases not matched to a gene: 13. The germline gives CDR1 LNHDA, CDR2 SQIVND (reference sequence). The CDR3 covers 16 residues. Following extraction, RNA underwent reverse transcription to cDNA, which served as the sequencing template. This table comes from immunoSEQ multiplex PCR, and its TCRdb copy is limited to in-frame clones, with some not included. Of some 220,000 clones listed, about 58% are singletons. Material: CD4+ T cells sorted from blood, obtained at week 4, from a patient treated with tofacitinib. The V gene is TRBV19, the J gene TRBJ1-2; 7 bases match TRBD1. This clonotype was sampled from a human donor with alopecia areata. In nucleotides, the CDR3 is TGTGCCAGTAGACTAAAAGACAGGGCCTGGGACTATGGCTACACCTTC. Translation: CASRLKDRAWDYGYTF.